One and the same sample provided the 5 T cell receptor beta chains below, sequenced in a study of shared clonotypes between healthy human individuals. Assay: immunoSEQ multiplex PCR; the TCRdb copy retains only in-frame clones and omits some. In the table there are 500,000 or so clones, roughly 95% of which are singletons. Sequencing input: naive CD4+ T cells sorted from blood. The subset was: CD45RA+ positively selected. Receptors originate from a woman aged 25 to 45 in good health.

The CDR3 reads CASSKVGERCTEAFF. CDR3 bases: TGTGCCAGCAGCAAAGTAGGGGAACGGTGCACTGAAGCTTTCTTT. The chain is built from TRBV21-1 and TRBJ1-1; the D call of TRBD1 is as the table states it, not checked on the DNA. TRBV21-1 is deemed a pseudogene. This CDR3 comprises 15 residues.

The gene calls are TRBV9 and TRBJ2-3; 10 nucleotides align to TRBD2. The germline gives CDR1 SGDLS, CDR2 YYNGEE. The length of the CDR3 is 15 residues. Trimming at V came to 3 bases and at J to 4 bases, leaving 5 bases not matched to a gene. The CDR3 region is CASSEREGHADTQYF. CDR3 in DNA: TGTGCCAGCAGCGAGCGGGAGGGGCACGCAGATACGCAGTATTTT.

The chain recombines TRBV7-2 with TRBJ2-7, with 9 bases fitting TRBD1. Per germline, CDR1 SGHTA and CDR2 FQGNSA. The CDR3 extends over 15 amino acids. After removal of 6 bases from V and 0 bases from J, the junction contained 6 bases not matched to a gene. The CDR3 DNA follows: TGTGCCAGCAGTACGGACAGGGGTTTCTCCTACGAGCAGTACTTC. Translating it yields CASSTDRGFSYEQYF. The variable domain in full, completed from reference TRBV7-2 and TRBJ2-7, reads GAGVSQSPSNKVTEKGKDVELRCDPISGHTALYWYRQSLGQGLEFLIYFQGNSAPDKSGLPSDRFSAERTGGSVSTLTIQRTQQEDSAVYLCASSTDRGFSYEQYFGPGTRLTVT.

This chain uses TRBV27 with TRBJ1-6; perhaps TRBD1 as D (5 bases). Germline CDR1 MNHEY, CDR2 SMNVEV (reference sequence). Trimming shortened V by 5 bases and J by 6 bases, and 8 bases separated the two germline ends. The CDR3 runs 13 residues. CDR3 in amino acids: CASSRGGNSPLHF. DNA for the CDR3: TGTGCCAGCAGTCGCGGGGGTAATTCACCCCTCCACTTT.

CDR3 amino acids: CASSSHGTSGTDTQYF. In DNA, the CDR3 is TGCGCCAGCAGCTCGCACGGTACCTCCGGGACAGATACGCAGTATTTT. The rearrangement links TRBV5-1 to TRBJ2-3; D gene ambiguous. The CDR3 covers 16 residues. CDR1 and CDR2 from the germline V gene are SGHRS and YFSETQ. Between the trimmed V and J ends, which lost 3 bases and 3 bases, there was a span of 17 bases. The whole variable domain, remainder taken from reference TRBV5-1 and TRBJ2-3, is KAGVTQTPRYLIKTRGQQVTLSCSPISGHRSVSWYQQTPGQGLQFLFEYFSETQRNKGNFPGRFSGRQFSNSRSEMNVSTLELGDSALYLCASSSHGTSGTDTQYFGPGTRLTVL.